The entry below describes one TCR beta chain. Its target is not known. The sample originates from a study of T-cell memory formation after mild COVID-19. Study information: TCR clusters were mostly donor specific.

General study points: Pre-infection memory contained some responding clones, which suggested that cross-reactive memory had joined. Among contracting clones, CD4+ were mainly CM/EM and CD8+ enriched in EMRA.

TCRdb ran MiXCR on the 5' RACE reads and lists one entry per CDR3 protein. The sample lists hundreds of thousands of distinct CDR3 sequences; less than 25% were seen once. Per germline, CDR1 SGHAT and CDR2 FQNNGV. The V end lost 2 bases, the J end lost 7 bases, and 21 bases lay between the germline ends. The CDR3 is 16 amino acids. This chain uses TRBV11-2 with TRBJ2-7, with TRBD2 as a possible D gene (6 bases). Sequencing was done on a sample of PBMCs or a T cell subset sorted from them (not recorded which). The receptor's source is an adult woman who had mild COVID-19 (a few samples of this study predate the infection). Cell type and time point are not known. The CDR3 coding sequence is TGTGCCAGCAGCTTAACCTCTAGCGCGGGGTCTCTGGAGCAGTACTTC. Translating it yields CASSLTSSAGSLEQYF.